These 19 T cell receptor beta chains share one sample of origin, sequenced in a study of blood T cell repertoires in COVID-19. The table came from immunoSEQ multiplex PCR; TCRdb's copy has only in-frame clones and leaves some out. In the table there are 250,000 or so clones, approximately 86% of which are singletons. The material sequenced was peripheral blood. The receptors stem from a woman aged 60 to 75 with active or convalescent COVID-19.

Ten or more counts support this clone. CDR3 amino acids: CASRAQGQDYGYTF. The CDR3 DNA sequence: TGTGCCAGCAGAGCCCAAGGACAGGACTATGGCTACACCTTC. The chain recombines TRBV6-6 with TRBJ1-2, with TRBD1 matching 7 bases. Trimming cost V 6 bases and J 3 bases; bases outside gene matches: 7. The CDR3 totals 14 residues. In germline, CDR1 is MNHNY, CDR2 SVGAGI (reference sequence).

The rearrangement uses TRBV13 and TRBJ2-1; 9 bases align to TRBD1. This CDR3 has 16 amino acids. CDR1 PRHDT and CDR2 FYEKMQ come from the germline V gene (reference sequence). V lost 4 bases to trimming and J lost 7 bases; unmatched junction nucleotides: 11. The CDR3 sequence is CASSYQTGGLGNEQFF. Written as DNA, the CDR3 is TGTGCCAGCAGCTACCAGACAGGGGGGCTAGGGAATGAGCAGTTCTTC. Filled out from reference TRBV13 and TRBJ2-1, the complete variable domain reads AAGVIQSPRHLIKEKRETATLKCYPIPRHDTVYWYQQGPGQDPQFLISFYEKMQSDKGSIPDRFSAQQFSDYHSELNMSSLELGDSALYFCASSYQTGGLGNEQFFGPGTRLTVL.

This clone was seen a single time. The gene calls are TRBV21-1 and TRBJ1-5. TRBV21-1 is a listed pseudogene. CDR3 length: 21 residues. The CDR3 reads CASSGVSRVGTNGGSNQPQHF. CDR3 coding DNA: TGTGCCAGCAGCGGAGTTAGTAGGGTAGGGACCAACGGGGGGAGCAATCAGCCCCAGCATTTT.

The J gene is TRBJ2-1, the V gene TRBV9; 9 bases are a match to TRBD2. Trimming took 4 bases from V and 4 from J; bases not matched to a gene: 9. Germline V gives CDR1 SGDLS, CDR2 YYNGEE. CDR3 size: 16 residues. CDR3 nucleotides: TGTGCCAGCAGCAATCCCCCTCTAGCGGGATACAATGAGCAGTTCTTC. As protein: CASSNPPLAGYNEQFF.

This clone was detected once. Here the CDR3 DNA reads TGCAGTGCTAGTGGGTTCCTAGCGGGAGTGGGGAAACACACAGATACGCAGTATTTT. Encoded protein: CSASGFLAGVGKHTDTQYF. The chain is built from TRBV20-1 and TRBJ2-3; TRBD2 aligns across 10 bases. The CDR3 sequence is 19 residues long. V was clipped by 3 bases and J by 2 bases; unmatched bases: 17. Germline CDR1 reads DFQATT; CDR2 reads SNEGSKA (reference sequence).

The J gene is TRBJ2-3, the V gene TRBV15, with D possibly being TRBD2 (6 bases). Trimming shortened V by 3 bases and J by 4 bases, and 20 bases separated the two germline ends. CDR3 length equals 17 residues. Germline loops: CDR1 LNHNV, CDR2 YYDKDF (reference sequence). The CDR3 DNA reads TGTGCCACCAGCAGGATGCAAGGAGGGGTCCCCTCAGATACGCAGTATTTT. It is translated as CATSRMQGGVPSDTQYF.

The CDR3 region is CASSQDFRLDGYTF. The CDR3 DNA is TGTGCCAGCAGCCAAGATTTTCGGTTGGATGGCTACACCTTC. The chain links TRBV3-1 (or the pseudogene TRBV3-2) to TRBJ1-2; D gene uncertain. V dropped 0 bases and J dropped 6 bases, with 11 bases sitting between them. The CDR3 extends over 14 amino acids. Germline V gene lookup returns CDR1 LGHDT and CDR2 YNNKEL (reference sequence).

The chain has TRBV2 and TRBJ1-3, with 7 bases that match TRBD1. In germline, CDR1 is SNHLY, CDR2 FYNNEI. V shed 5 bases, J shed 0 bases, and the junction held 4 bases outside the gene matches. The CDR3 runs to 15 residues. The CDR3 region is CASSQQGISGNTIYF. CDR3 bases: TGTGCCAGCAGTCAACAGGGGATCTCTGGAAACACCATATATTTT.

The rearrangement links TRBV5-1 to TRBJ1-3; weak D call: TRBD1 (6 bases). The length of the CDR3 is 15 residues. The V end lost 3 bases, the J end lost 1 base, and 11 bases lay between the germline ends. Germline CDR1 and CDR2: SGHRS and YFSETQ. In nucleotides, the CDR3 is TGCGCCAGCAGCTCTGACAGGTCGTCTGGAAACACCATATATTTT. This gives the protein CASSSDRSSGNTIYF.

The gene calls are TRBV19 and TRBJ1-6; 9 bases fit TRBD1. The CDR3 covers 15 residues. Unmatched junction bases numbered 8, after V lost 5 bases and J lost 9 bases. Germline-derived CDR1 and CDR2 are LNHDA and SQIVND (reference sequence). The CDR3 spells CASSLTGTGTSPLHF. The CDR3 coding sequence is TGTGCCAGTAGTTTAACCGGGACAGGGACTTCACCCCTCCACTTT.

J is TRBJ2-5 and V is TRBV5-1, with D possibly matching TRBD2 (6 bases). The V end lost 2 bases, the J end lost 2 bases, and 10 bases lay between the germline ends. CDR1 SGHRS and CDR2 YFSETQ come from the germline V gene. The CDR3 contains 14 residues. For the CDR3, the DNA is TGCGCCAGCAGCTTCACCGGGACTCAAGAGACCCAGTACTTC. It specifies CASSFTGTQETQYF.

In nucleotides, the CDR3 is TGTGCCAGCAGCTTGGCCGGGAACTACTATGGCTACACCTTC. Residues: CASSLAGNYYGYTF. The chain couples TRBV5-8 to TRBJ1-2; no definite D call. The CDR3 runs 14 residues. Germline V gives CDR1 SGHTS, CDR2 YDEGEE. Trimming took 0 bases from V and 3 from J, leaving 9 bases between them.

The rearrangement uses TRBV19 and TRBJ1-1; TRBD1 agrees at 9 bases. V lost 5 bases and J lost 4; bases outside the gene matches: 8. The CDR3 contains 15 residues. Germline V gene data show CDR1 as LNHDA and CDR2 as SQIVND (reference sequence). The CDR3 nucleotides read TGTGCCAGTAGTGGGCGGACAGGGGAGGGCACTGAAGCTTTCTTT. Amino acids: CASSGRTGEGTEAFF.

J is TRBJ1-2 and V is TRBV29-1; D gene unclear. This CDR3 has 11 residues. Trimming took 5 bases from V and 8 from J, leaving 12 bases between them. Germline CDR1 is SQVTM and CDR2 is ANQGSEA. CDR3 in DNA: TGCAGCGTTTTCGGAGGGATCGGCTACACCTTC. It translates to CSVFGGIGYTF.

V gene TRBV5-1 combines with J gene TRBJ2-1, with 11 nucleotides matching TRBD2. J gave up 5 bases and V 4 bases, and 2 bases lay outside the gene matches. Germline CDR1 and CDR2: SGHRS and YFSETQ. This CDR3 spans 14 amino acids. Written as DNA, the CDR3 is TGCGCCAGCAGCCCGGGACTAGCGGACAATGAGCAGTTCTTC. It is translated as CASSPGLADNEQFF.

The chain carries TRBV3-1 (or the pseudogene TRBV3-2) and TRBJ2-5; 8 positions match TRBD2. Germline CDR1 and CDR2: LGHDT and YNNKEL (reference sequence). Trimming removed 0 bases from V and 4 bases from J; junction bases left unmatched: 7. The CDR3 consists of 16 residues. As DNA, the CDR3 is TGTGCCAGCAGCCAAGAACGGCGGGGGGTTATAGAGACCCAGTACTTC. This translates into CASSQERRGVIETQYF.

This chain uses TRBV7-8 with TRBJ2-7, with D tentatively TRBD2 (7 bases). The V gene's germline CDR1 is SGHVS and CDR2 FQNEAQ. The CDR3 is 16 residues long. V gave up 5 bases and J gave up 0 bases, with 17 bases separating them. This CDR3 reads CASSVAAGASSYEQYV. The CDR3 bases are TGTGCCAGCAGCGTGGCGGCGGGGGCCAGCTCCTACGAGCAGTACGTC.

The V gene is TRBV9, the J gene TRBJ1-2; D gene uncertain. Trimming left V 0 bases short and J 2 bases short, with 8 bases between. The CDR3 has 14 residues. Per germline, CDR1 SGDLS and CDR2 YYNGEE. CDR3 sequence reads: CASSVDFRNYGYTF. CDR3 coding DNA: TGTGCCAGCAGCGTAGACTTCCGGAACTATGGCTACACCTTC.

The J gene is TRBJ2-7, the V gene TRBV5-6; D remains unclear. The CDR3 extends over 13 amino acids. The V and J ends lost 0 bases and 4 bases respectively, with 8 bases between them. Per the germline V gene, CDR1 is SGHDT and CDR2 is YYEEEE. The CDR3 bases are TGTGCCAGCAGCTTGGGCCGCCGGTACGAGCAGTACGTC. It is translated as CASSLGRRYEQYV.